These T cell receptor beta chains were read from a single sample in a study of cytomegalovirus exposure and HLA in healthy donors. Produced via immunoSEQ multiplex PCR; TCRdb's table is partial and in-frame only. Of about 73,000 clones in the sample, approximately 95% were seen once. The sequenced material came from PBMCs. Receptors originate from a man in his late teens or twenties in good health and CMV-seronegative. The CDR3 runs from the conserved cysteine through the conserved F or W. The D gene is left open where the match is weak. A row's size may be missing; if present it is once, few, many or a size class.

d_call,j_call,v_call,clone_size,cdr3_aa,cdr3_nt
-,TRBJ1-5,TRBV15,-,CATSNQQGFNQPQHF,TGTGCCACCAGCAATCAACAGGGATTCAATCAGCCCCAGCATTTT
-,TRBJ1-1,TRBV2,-,CASSVGGTGTEAFF,TGTGCCAGCAGTGTGGGTGGAACGGGCACTGAAGCTTTCTTT
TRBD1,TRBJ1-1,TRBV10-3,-,CAIRRDSRWFREAFF,TGTGCCATCAGACGGGACAGTCGGTGGTTTAGGGAAGCTTTCTTT
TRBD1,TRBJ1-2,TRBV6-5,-,CASSSATGGYTF,TGTGCCAGCAGTTCGGCGACAGGGGGCTACACCTTC
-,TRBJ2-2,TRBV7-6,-,CASSLEPDTFANTGELFF,TGTGCCAGCAGCTTAGAACCAGACACCTTCGCTAACACCGGGGAGCTGTTTTTT
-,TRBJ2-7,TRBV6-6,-,CASSYSPRSDEQYF,TGTGCCAGCAGTTACAGCCCTAGAAGCGACGAGCAGTACTTC
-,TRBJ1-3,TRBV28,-,CASSTGQLSGNTIYF,TGTGCCAGCAGTACCGGACAGCTCTCTGGAAACACCATATATTTT
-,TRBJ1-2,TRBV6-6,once,CASSYRQNYGYTF,TGTGCCAGCAGTTATCGACAGAACTATGGCTACACCTTC
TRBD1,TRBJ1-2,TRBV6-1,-,CAGQGASNGYTF,TGTGCCGGGCAGGGGGCTTCAAATGGCTACACCTTC
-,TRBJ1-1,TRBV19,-,CASRMDRNTEAFF,TGTGCCAGTAGGATGGACAGGAACACTGAAGCTTTCTTT
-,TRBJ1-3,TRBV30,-,CAWISGNTIYF,TGTGCCTGGATATCCGGAAACACCATATATTTT
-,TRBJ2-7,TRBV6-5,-,CASSWPGNEQYF,TGTGCCAGCAGTTGGCCAGGGAACGAGCAGTACTTC
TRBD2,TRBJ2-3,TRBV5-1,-,CASSYGDRGGLADYTQYF,TGCGCCAGCAGCTACGGAGACAGGGGGGGACTAGCGGACTATACGCAGTATTTT
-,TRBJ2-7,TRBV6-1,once,CASSVVQGAYEQYF,TGTGCCAGCAGTGTCGTACAGGGTGCCTACGAGCAGTACTTC
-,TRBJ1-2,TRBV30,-,CAWTVTFDYGYTF,TGTGCCTGGACGGTCACCTTTGACTATGGCTACACCTTC
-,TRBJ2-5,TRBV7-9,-,CASSLAGGLETQYF,TGTGCCAGCAGCTTAGCGGGGGGGCTGGAGACCCAGTACTTC
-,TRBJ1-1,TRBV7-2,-,CASSLGPVEAFF,TGTGCCAGCAGCTTAGGCCCAGTTGAAGCTTTCTTT
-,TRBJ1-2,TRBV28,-,CASSPGDGYTF,TGTGCCAGCTCCCCAGGGGACGGCTACACCTTC
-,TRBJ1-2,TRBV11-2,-,CASSPFFSGEGYTF,TGTGCCAGCAGTCCCTTTTTTTCCGGAGAGGGCTACACCTTC
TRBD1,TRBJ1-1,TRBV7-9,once,CASSSRGQGDTEAFF,TGTGCCAGCAGCTCAAGAGGACAGGGAGATACTGAAGCTTTCTTT
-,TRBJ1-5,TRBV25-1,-,CASSEFGVGMNQPQHF,TGTGCCAGCAGTGAATTCGGGGTGGGAATGAATCAGCCCCAGCATTTT
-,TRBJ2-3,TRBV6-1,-,CASSDTSTDTQYF,TGTGCCAGCAGTGATACTAGCACAGATACGCAGTATTTT
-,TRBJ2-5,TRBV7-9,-,CASSLATGQETQYF,TGTGCCAGCAGCTTAGCAACAGGGCAAGAGACCCAGTACTTC
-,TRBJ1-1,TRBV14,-,CASSQDSPSPEAFF,TGTGCCAGCAGCCAGGACAGCCCGTCCCCCGAAGCTTTCTTT
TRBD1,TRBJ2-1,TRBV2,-,CASRRGLGSYNEQFF,TGTGCCAGCCGCAGGGGGCTAGGGTCCTACAATGAGCAGTTCTTC
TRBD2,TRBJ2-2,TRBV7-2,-,CASSRSGGQNTGELFF,TGTGCCAGCAGCCGTAGCGGGGGCCAGAACACCGGGGAGCTGTTTTTT
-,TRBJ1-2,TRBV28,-,CASSSTGFSGYTF,TGTGCCAGCAGCTCCACAGGGTTCAGTGGCTACACCTTC
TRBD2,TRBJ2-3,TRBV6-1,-,CASSDLPTSGSTDTQYF,TGTGCCAGCAGTGACCTCCCGACTAGCGGGAGCACAGATACGCAGTATTTT
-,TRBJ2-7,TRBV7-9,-,CASSFSESDYEQYF,TGTGCCAGCAGCTTTAGTGAGTCCGACTACGAGCAGTACTTC
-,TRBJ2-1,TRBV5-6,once,CASSLQTSPGRSYNEQFF,TGTGCCAGCAGCCTACAGACATCCCCCGGCCGCTCCTACAATGAGCAGTTCTTC
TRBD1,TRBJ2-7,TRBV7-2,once,CASSLSAGGNKYF,TGTGCCAGCAGCTTATCCGCAGGGGGTAATAAGTACTTC
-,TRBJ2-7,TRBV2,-,CASSDTGGGRSYEQYF,TGTGCCAGCAGTGATACTGGCGGGGGCCGATCCTACGAGCAGTACTTC
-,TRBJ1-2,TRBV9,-,CASSPMEGQSVHYGYTF,TGTGCCAGCAGCCCGATGGAGGGGCAGTCGGTTCACTATGGCTACACCTTC
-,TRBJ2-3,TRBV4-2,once,CASSQVAGLADTQYF,TGTGCCAGCAGCCAAGTGGCGGGCCTGGCAGATACGCAGTATTTT
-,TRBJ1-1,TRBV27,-,CASSSDKNTEAFF,TGTGCCAGCAGTTCGGACAAGAACACTGAAGCTTTCTTT
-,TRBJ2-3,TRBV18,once,CASAYTGDTQYF,TGTGCCAGCGCATACACAGGGGATACGCAGTATTTT
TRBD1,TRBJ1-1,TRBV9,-,CASSATGGMNTEAFF,TGTGCCAGCAGCGCTACAGGGGGAATGAACACTGAAGCTTTCTTT
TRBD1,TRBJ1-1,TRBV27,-,CASSPGTGKEAFF,TGTGCCAGCAGTCCCGGGACAGGAAAGGAAGCTTTCTTT
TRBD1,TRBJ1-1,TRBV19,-,CASSIGVGQGARGTEAFF,TGTGCCAGTAGTATAGGCGTGGGGCAGGGGGCTAGGGGAACTGAAGCTTTCTTT
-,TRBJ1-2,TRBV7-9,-,CASSLTISGYTF,TGTGCCAGCAGCTTAACGATTAGCGGCTACACCTTC
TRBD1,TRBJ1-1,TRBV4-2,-,CASSREQGVATEAFF,TGTGCCAGCAGCCGAGAACAGGGGGTGGCCACTGAAGCTTTCTTT
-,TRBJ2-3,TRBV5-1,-,CASSQGLLTDTQYF,TGCGCCAGCAGTCAGGGACTGCTCACAGATACGCAGTATTTT
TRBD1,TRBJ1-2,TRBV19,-,CASSTWGTVYGYTF,TGTGCCAGTAGTACCTGGGGGACAGTCTATGGCTACACCTTC
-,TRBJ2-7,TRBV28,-,CASSFIVGGYEQYF,TGTGCCAGCAGTTTTATTGTAGGAGGCTACGAGCAGTACTTC